The TCR beta chain described here comes from a study of CD8 T cells in ankylosing spondylitis. J lost 2 bases, V lost 3 bases, and 1 base had no gene match. Germline CDR1 is LGHDT and CDR2 is YNNKEL (reference sequence). The CDR3 contains 15 residues. This clonotype has just a few counts. Its antigen is undetermined. Libraries for TCR beta were made by quantitative 5'-RACE with molecular barcodes. Via MiXCR, TCRdb re-called the 5' RACE reads, giving one row per CDR3 protein. Found here are fewer than 400,000 distinct CDR3 sequences, 20% to 25% of them singletons; the top ten hold approximately 16%. Notes on the study in general: Within ankylosing spondylitis blood, a TCR beta motif made up of seven to nine highly homologous variants appeared to be characteristic. Before this, some motif variants had been reported in reactive arthritis synovial fluid and blood. Disease-linked clones reportedly concentrated significantly in matched ankylosing spondylitis synovial fluid. Researchers report that disease-linked clones proved CD8+ and relatively rare in peripheral blood.

The clonotype comes from a male donor with ankylosing spondylitis. The specimen was blood, either unsorted or a sorted T cell fraction (not recorded which). The rearrangement joins TRBV3-1 to TRBJ2-7; the match to TRBD2 covers 13 bases. The DNA of the CDR3 is TGTGCCAGCAGCCAGGGACTAGCGGGACCCTACGAGCAGTACTTC. This sequence encodes CASSQGLAGPYEQYF.